This paragraph reports one T cell receptor (beta chain). The genomic DNA of each subset was split evenly across several immunoSEQ plates. Only in-frame clones appear in the TCRdb table, and some are missing; sequencing was by immunoSEQ multiplex PCR. The sample gives approximately 340,000 clones, less than 85% of which show up once; approximately 10% is in the top ten. The donors, healthy adults who were HIV-negative, had experienced no recent acute infections or vaccinations. This CDR3 region has 11 residues. Germline CDR1 and CDR2: LNHDA and SQIVND (reference sequence). Trimming shortened V by 7 bases and J by 5 bases, and 9 bases separated the two germline ends. The data belong to a study of shared clonotypes between healthy human individuals. Study-level information: The plates for each donor numbered three CD4 naive, three CD4 memory, two CD8 naive and one CD8 memory.

The origin of this receptor is a man aged 30-40 years in good health. The J gene is TRBJ2-7, the V gene TRBV19; D might be TRBD2 (6 bases). Sequencing was carried out using memory CD4+ T cells sorted from blood. Subset here: CD45RA-negative fraction. CDR3 sequence (DNA): TGTGCCAGTACGGGAGACCACGAGCAGTACTTC. Its protein product is CASTGDHEQYF.